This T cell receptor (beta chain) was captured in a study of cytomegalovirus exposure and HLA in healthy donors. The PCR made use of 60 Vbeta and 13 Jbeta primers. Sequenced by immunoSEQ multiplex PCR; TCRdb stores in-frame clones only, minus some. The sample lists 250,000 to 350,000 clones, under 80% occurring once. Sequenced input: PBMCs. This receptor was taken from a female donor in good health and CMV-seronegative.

CDR3 nucleotides: TGTGCCAGCAGCGGGAGGGCCAAAAACATTCAGTACTTC. Translation: CASSGRAKNIQYF. V gene TRBV5-6 combines with J gene TRBJ2-4; perhaps TRBD2 as D (6 bases). The CDR3 sequence is 13 residues long. V lost 4 bases to trimming and J lost 1 base, with 6 bases between them. From germline, CDR1 is SGHDT and CDR2 YYEEEE.